This T cell receptor beta chain was obtained from a study of T cells in Graves' hyperthyroidism and ophthalmopathy. Template material for amplifying TCR beta CDR3 regions consisted of RNA transcripts. With the HTBI primer set, the TCR CDR3 went through a first round of RT-PCR. TCRdb ran MiXCR on the multiplex PCR reads and lists one entry per CDR3 protein. The table lists approximately 320,000 distinct CDR3 sequences, around 17% of them singletons, with 33% in the top ten. The CDR3 sequence is 11 residues long. V lost 3 bases and J lost 5, with 4 bases in between. Germline CDR1 reads LNHDA; CDR2 reads SQIVND (reference sequence).

This clonotype was obtained from a man aged 25 to 40 with Graves' hyperthyroidism. This chain joins TRBV19 and TRBJ1-1; D is undetermined. The sequenced material came from blood. CDR3 coding DNA: TGTGCCAGTAGTATGGCTACTGAAGCTTTCTTT. Its protein is CASSMATEAFF.